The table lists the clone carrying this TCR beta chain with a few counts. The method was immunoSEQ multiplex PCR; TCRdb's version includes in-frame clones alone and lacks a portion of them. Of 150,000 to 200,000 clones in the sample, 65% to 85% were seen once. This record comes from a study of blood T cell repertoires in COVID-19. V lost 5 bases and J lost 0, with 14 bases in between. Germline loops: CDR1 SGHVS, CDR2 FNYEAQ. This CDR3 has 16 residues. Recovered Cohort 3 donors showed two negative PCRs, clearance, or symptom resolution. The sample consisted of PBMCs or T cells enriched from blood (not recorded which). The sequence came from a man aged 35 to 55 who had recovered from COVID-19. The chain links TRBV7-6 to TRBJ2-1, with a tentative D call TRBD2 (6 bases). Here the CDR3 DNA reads TGTGCCAGCAGCGAGAGCGGGTCGAGCTCCTACAATGAGCAGTTCTTC. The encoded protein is CASSESGSSSYNEQFF.